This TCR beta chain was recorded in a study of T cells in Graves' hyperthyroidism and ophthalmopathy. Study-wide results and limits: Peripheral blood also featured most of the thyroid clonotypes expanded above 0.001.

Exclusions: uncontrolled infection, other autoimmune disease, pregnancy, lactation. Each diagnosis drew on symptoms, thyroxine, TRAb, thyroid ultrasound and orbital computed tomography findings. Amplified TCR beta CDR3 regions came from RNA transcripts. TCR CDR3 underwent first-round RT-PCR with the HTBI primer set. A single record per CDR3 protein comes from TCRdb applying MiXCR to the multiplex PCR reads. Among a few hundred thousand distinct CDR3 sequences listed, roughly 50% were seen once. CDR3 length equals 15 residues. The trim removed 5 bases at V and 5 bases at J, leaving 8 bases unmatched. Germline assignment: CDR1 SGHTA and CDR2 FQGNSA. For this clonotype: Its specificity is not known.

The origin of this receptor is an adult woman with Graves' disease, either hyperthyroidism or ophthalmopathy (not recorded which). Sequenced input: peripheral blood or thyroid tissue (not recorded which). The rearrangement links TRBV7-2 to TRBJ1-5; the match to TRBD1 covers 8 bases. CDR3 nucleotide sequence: TGTGCCAGCAGCCCCGTCGGACAGGGCCATCAGCCCCAGCATTTT. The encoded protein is CASSPVGQGHQPQHF.